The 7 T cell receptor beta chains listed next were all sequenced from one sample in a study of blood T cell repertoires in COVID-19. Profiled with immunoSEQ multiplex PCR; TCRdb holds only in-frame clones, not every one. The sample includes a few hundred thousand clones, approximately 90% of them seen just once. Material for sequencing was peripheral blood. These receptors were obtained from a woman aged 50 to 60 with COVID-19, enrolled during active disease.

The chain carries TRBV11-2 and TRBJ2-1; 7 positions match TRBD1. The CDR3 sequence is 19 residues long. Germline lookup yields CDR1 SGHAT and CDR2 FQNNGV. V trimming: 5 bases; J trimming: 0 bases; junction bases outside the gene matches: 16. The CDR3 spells CASSGTRTGWGSSYNEQFF. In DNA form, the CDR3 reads TGTGCCAGCAGCGGAACTCGGACAGGCTGGGGTAGCTCCTACAATGAGCAGTTCTTC.

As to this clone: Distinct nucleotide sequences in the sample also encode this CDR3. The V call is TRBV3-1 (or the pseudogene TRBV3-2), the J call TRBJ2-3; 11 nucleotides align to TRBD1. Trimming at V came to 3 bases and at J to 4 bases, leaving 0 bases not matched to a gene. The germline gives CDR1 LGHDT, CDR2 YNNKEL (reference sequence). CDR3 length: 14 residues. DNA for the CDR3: TGTGCCAGCAGCCAGGGACAGGGGGCAGATACGCAGTATTTT. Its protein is CASSQGQGADTQYF.

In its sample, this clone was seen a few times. The CDR3 spells CASRTGADTQYF. The CDR3 DNA reads TGTGCCAGCAGGACAGGGGCAGATACGCAGTATTTT. The rearrangement joins TRBV6-5 to TRBJ2-3, with TRBD1 matching over 8 bases. This CDR3 is 12 amino acids long. Germline CDR1 is MNHEY and CDR2 is SVGAGI. V shed 6 bases and J 4 bases; nucleotides not matched to a gene: 0.

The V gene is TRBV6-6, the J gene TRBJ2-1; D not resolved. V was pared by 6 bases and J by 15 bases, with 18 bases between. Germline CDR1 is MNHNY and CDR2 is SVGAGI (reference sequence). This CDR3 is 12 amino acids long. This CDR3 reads CASSSEAEKVFF. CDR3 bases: TGTGCCAGCAGCTCCGAGGCGGAGAAGGTGTTCTTC.

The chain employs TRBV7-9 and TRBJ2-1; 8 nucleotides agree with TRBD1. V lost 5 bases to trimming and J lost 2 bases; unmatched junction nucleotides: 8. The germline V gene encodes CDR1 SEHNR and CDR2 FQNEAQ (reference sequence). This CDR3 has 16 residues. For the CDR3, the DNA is TGTGCCAGCAGCCCGGGGAACAGGGGGACCTACAATGAGCAGTTCTTC. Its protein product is CASSPGNRGTYNEQFF.

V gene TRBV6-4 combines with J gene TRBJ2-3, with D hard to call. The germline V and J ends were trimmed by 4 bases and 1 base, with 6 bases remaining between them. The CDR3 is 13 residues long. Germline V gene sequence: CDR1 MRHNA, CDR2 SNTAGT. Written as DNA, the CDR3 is TGTGCCAGCAGTGTCAGTCGCACAGATACGCAGTATTTT. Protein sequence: CASSVSRTDTQYF.

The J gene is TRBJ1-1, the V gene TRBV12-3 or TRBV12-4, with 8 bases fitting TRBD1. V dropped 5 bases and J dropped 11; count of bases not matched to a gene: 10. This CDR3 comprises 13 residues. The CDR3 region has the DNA TGTGCCAGCAGTCGACCAAGGGGACAGGCGGCTTTCTTT. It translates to CASSRPRGQAAFF.